A single sample gave rise to the 16 T cell receptor beta chains below, sequenced in a study of response to subunit inactivated influenza vaccine. TCRdb re-derived calls from the RT-PCR reads in MiXCR, one entry per CDR3 protein. Of hundreds of thousands of distinct CDR3 sequences listed, about 15% were seen once; the top ten hold about 7.6%. Material: PBMCs from blood, obtained around two weeks before vaccination. All receptors come from a middle-aged man who received an inactivated influenza vaccine.

In its sample, this clonotype was seen many times. This chain connects TRBV30 to TRBJ2-1, with TRBD1 matching over 8 bases. J gave up 3 bases and V 7 bases, and 5 bases lay outside the gene matches. The CDR3 is made up of 13 amino acids. In germline, CDR1 is GTSNPN, CDR2 SVGIG (reference sequence). The CDR3 reads CAYRTGNYNEQFF. The CDR3, as DNA: TGTGCCTATAGGACAGGGAACTACAATGAGCAGTTCTTC.

Only a few counts were recorded for this clonotype. The rearrangement uses TRBV20-1 and TRBJ2-5; a weak D match, TRBD2 (7 bases). Trimming left V 3 bases short and J 4 bases short, with 12 bases between. The CDR3 spans 13 residues. CDR1 is DFQATT, CDR2 SNEGSKA, per germline (reference sequence). The CDR3 DNA follows: TGCAGTGCTAGCGGGGGGCCGGGAGAGACCCAGTACTTC. Protein: CSASGGPGETQYF.

This clonotype was seen more than once but under ten times. The chain combines TRBV6-5 with TRBJ2-5; TRBD1 matches at 9 bases. Germline V lookup: CDR1 MNHEY, CDR2 SVGAGI. CDR3 size: 16 residues. Trimming cost V 2 bases and J 5 bases; bases outside gene matches: 9. The CDR3 sequence: CASSYRPGQGHETQYF. The CDR3, as DNA: TGTGCCAGCAGTTACCGGCCGGGACAGGGACACGAGACCCAGTACTTC.

The J gene is TRBJ2-7, the V gene TRBV4-1; D possibly uses TRBD1 or TRBD2 (5 bases each). The CDR3 has 13 amino acids. Germline V gene sequence: CDR1 MGHRA, CDR2 YSYEKL. V was shortened by 3 bases and J by 4 bases, with 10 bases between the two germline ends. The CDR3 coding sequence is TGCGCCAGCAGCCATCTTGGGGGTTACGAGCAGTACTTC. Amino acids: CASSHLGGYEQYF.

In this sample, this clonotype turned up many times. The CDR3 nucleotides are TGCGCCAGCAGCTTCGTAGGGGGAGGTCCGAGGGAGCAGTACTTC. It codes for CASSFVGGGPREQYF. The V call is TRBV5-1, the J call TRBJ2-7; the D gene could be TRBD1 or TRBD2 (6 bases each). CDR3 length: 15 amino acids. Germline V gene sequence: CDR1 SGHRS, CDR2 YFSETQ. Trimming took off 2 bases at V and 7 bases at J, with 19 bases between the two ends. Variable domain in full (rest from reference TRBV5-1 and TRBJ2-7): KAGVTQTPRYLIKTRGQQVTLSCSPISGHRSVSWYQQTPGQGLQFLFEYFSETQRNKGNFPGRFSGRQFSNSRSEMNVSTLELGDSALYLCASSFVGGGPREQYFGPGTRLTVT.

The chain joins TRBV9 to TRBJ2-7; weak D call: TRBD2 (6 bases). Germline lookup yields CDR1 SGDLS and CDR2 YYNGEE. The CDR3 has 16 amino acids. V was trimmed by 0 bases and J by 4 bases, leaving 17 bases between them. The CDR3 coding sequence is TGTGCCAGCAGCGTAGAGGGCACTAGCATGGGTTACGAGCAGTACTTC. Translation gives CASSVEGTSMGYEQYF.

There are a few counts of this clonotype. This chain uses TRBV5-1 with TRBJ2-7, with 9 bases matching TRBD1. The CDR3 loop spans 14 amino acids. V was clipped by 4 bases and J by 3 bases; unmatched bases: 5. Germline lookup yields CDR1 SGHRS and CDR2 YFSETQ. The CDR3: CASSGGQGVYEQYF. CDR3 nucleotides: TGCGCCAGCAGCGGGGGACAGGGAGTCTACGAGCAGTACTTC.

This clonotype has just a few counts. The chain joins TRBV12-3 or TRBV12-4 to TRBJ2-5, with unresolved D. The V end was cut by 3 bases, the J end by 3 bases, with 11 bases between. The CDR3 contains 14 residues. DNA for the CDR3: TGTGCCAGCAGTTTTTGGGGAACGAAAGAGACCCAGTACTTC. Translation: CASSFWGTKETQYF.

The rearrangement links TRBV29-1 to TRBJ1-1, with D hard to call. The CDR3 is 12 residues long. Germline CDR1 SQVTM, CDR2 ANQGSEA. Trimming pared 4 bases from V and 1 base from J, leaving 7 bases between. CDR3 nucleotides: TGCAGCGTTGCGTCGACGAACACTGAAGCTTTCTTT. Its translation: CSVASTNTEAFF.

J is TRBJ1-1 and V is TRBV19; possible D gene TRBD1, 6 bases. This CDR3 is built from 14 residues. Germline loops: CDR1 LNHDA, CDR2 SQIVND (reference sequence). V gave up 3 bases and J gave up 0 bases, with 8 bases separating them. CDR3 sequence reads: CASSIDRLNTEAFF. CDR3 sequence (DNA): TGTGCCAGTAGTATTGACAGGTTGAACACTGAAGCTTTCTTT.

The chain combines TRBV4-2 with TRBJ1-2; D gene ambiguous. Germline CDR1 is LGHNA and CDR2 is YNFKEQ. The CDR3 runs to 14 residues. V lost 0 bases to trimming and J lost 2 bases, with 7 bases between them. The DNA of the CDR3 is TGTGCCAGCAGCCAAGATACACAGAACTATGGCTACACCTTC. Translated, it gives CASSQDTQNYGYTF.

There are many counts of this clonotype. This rearrangement joins TRBV12-3 or TRBV12-4 to TRBJ1-5; unclear D gene. The CDR3 loop spans 13 amino acids. V was trimmed by 6 bases and J by 3 bases, leaving 9 bases between them. CDR3 residues: CASSSGDNQPQHF. The CDR3 DNA reads TGTGCCAGCAGCTCAGGAGACAATCAGCCCCAGCATTTT.

The chain combines TRBV29-1 with TRBJ1-2, with 12 bases matching TRBD1. CDR3 length: 15 residues. The V and J ends lost 5 bases and 5 bases, in that order; junction bases with no gene match: 9. Germline loops: CDR1 SQVTM, CDR2 ANQGSEA. This chain's CDR3 is CSVTLKGQGAYGYTF. The CDR3 DNA reads as TGCAGCGTTACCCTAAAGGGACAGGGGGCGTATGGCTACACCTTC.

This clonotype was observed a handful of times. Relative to the germline gene, one junction end is altered; a read error may explain this. The CDR3 here is CASSPNTGGANYGYTF. The CDR3 DNA sequence: TGTGCCAGCAGTCCAAACACAGGGGGAGCTAATTATGGCTACACCTTC. This chain joins TRBV12-3 or TRBV12-4 and TRBJ1-2; 8 nucleotides align to TRBD1. The CDR3 has 16 residues.

The chain combines TRBV27 with TRBJ2-4; TRBD2 agrees at 9 bases. Trimming cost V 2 bases and J 8 bases; bases outside gene matches: 4. From germline, CDR1 is MNHEY and CDR2 SMNVEV (reference sequence). The CDR3 sequence is 14 residues long. The CDR3 coding sequence is TGTGCCAGCAGTTTAGGTAGCGGGGGCTACATTCAGTACTTC. Protein product: CASSLGSGGYIQYF.

This clonotype was seen more than once but under ten times. The chain employs TRBV7-3 and TRBJ2-3; the D gene is possibly TRBD2 (6 bases). The CDR3 consists of 15 residues. From germline, CDR1 is SGHTA and CDR2 FQGTGA. V was trimmed by 5 bases and J by 0 bases, leaving 12 bases between them. The CDR3 DNA is TGTGCCAGCAGCCAAAGGACTACTAGCACAGATACGCAGTATTTT. Residues: CASSQRTTSTDTQYF.